The present T cell receptor (beta chain) was sequenced within a study of T cell changes during pregnancy in multiple sclerosis. This clone was seen only once. Relative to the germline gene, one junction end is altered; a read error may explain this. Produced via immunoSEQ multiplex PCR; TCRdb's table is partial and in-frame only. Among around 71,000 clones listed, approximately 94% were seen once. Germline values: CDR1 SNHLY, CDR2 FYNNEI. CDR3 length: 13 amino acids. This clonotype originated in a female donor with multiple sclerosis, enrolled in a pregnancy study. The chain recombines TRBV2 with TRBJ2-1; D assignment may be TRBD1 or TRBD2 (5 bases each). The material was peripheral blood, obtained in the third trimester of pregnancy. This CDR3 reads CASREEGRDEQFF. The CDR3, as DNA: TGTGCCAGCAGAGAAGAGGGCAGGGATGAGCAGTTCTTC.